This T cell receptor beta chain was sequenced for a study of blood T cell repertoires in COVID-19. This clone was counted once. Generated by immunoSEQ multiplex PCR, the TCRdb table keeps only in-frame clones and is missing some. Here the sample spans about 20,000 clones, roughly 81% being singletons. CDR1 and CDR2 from the germline V gene are LNHNV and YYDKDF (reference sequence). CDR3 length: 15 amino acids. Trimming left V 0 bases short and J 2 bases short, with 10 bases between. The sequence came from a human donor with active COVID-19. The donor label of this sample is uncertain. Sequencing was done on a sample of peripheral blood. The chain recombines TRBV15 with TRBJ2-5; D gene unclear. CDR3 sequence: CATSRDRDGQETQYF. As DNA, the CDR3 is TGTGCCACCAGCAGAGATCGAGACGGGCAAGAGACCCAGTACTTC.